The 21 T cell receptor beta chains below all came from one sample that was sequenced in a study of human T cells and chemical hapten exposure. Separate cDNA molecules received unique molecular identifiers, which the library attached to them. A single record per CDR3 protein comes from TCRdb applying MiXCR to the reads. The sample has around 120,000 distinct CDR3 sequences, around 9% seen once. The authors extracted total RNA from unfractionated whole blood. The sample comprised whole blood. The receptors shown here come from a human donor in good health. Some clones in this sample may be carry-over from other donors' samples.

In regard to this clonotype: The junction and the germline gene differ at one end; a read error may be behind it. The CDR3 sequence is CDSSGDERTPNEKLFF. CDR3 DNA: TGTGACAGCAGTGGGGACGAGAGGACTCCGAATGAAAAACTGTTTTTT. This rearrangement joins TRBV12-3 or TRBV12-4 to TRBJ1-4; perhaps TRBD1 as D (5 bases). There are 16 residues in the CDR3.

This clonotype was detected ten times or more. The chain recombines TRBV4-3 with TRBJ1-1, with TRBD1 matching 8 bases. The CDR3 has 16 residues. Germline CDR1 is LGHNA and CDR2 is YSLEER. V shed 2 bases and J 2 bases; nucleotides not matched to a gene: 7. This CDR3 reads CASSQQPGQVNTEAFF. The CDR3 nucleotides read TGCGCCAGCAGCCAACAACCGGGACAGGTAAACACTGAAGCTTTCTTT.

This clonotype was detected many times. As DNA, the CDR3 is TGCAGCGTTGAAGAAGGGGCACTGAACACTGAAGCTTTCTTT. Translation gives CSVEEGALNTEAFF. V and J are TRBV29-1 and TRBJ1-1, with D maybe TRBD1 (5 bases). The ends were cut back, 0 bases at V and 0 bases at J, with 8 bases in the middle. The germline V gene encodes CDR1 SQVTM and CDR2 ANQGSEA. The CDR3 runs 14 residues.

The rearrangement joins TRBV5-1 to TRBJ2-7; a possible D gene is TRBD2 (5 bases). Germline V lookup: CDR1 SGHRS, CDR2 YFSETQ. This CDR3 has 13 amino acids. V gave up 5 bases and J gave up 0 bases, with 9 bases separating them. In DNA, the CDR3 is TGCGCCAGCAGAGGAGGAACCTCCTACGAGCAGTACTTC. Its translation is CASRGGTSYEQYF.

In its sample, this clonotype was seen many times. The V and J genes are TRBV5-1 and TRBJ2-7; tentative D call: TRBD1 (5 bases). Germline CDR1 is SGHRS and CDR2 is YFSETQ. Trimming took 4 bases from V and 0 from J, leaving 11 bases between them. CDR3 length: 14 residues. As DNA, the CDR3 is TGCGCCAGCAGCACCACAGGTAGCTCCTACGAGCAGTACTTC. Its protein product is CASSTTGSSYEQYF.

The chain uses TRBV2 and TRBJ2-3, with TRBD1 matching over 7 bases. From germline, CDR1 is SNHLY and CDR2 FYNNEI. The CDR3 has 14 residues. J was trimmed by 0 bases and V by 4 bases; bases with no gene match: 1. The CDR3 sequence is CASSVQGSTDTQYF. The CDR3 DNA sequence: TGTGCCAGCAGTGTACAGGGGAGCACAGATACGCAGTATTTT.

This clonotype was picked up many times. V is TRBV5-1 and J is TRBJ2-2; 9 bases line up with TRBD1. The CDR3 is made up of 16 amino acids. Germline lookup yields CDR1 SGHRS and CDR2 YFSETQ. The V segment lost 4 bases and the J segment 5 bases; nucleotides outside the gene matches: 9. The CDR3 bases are TGCGCCAGCAGCCAACAGGGGGCCCCAAGGACCGGGGAGCTGTTTTTT. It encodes CASSQQGAPRTGELFF.

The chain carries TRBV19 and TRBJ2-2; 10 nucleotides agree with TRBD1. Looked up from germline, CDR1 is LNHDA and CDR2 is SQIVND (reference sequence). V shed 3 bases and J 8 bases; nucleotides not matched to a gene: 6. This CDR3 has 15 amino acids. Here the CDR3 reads CASSMRQGARGELFF. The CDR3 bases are TGTGCCAGTAGTATGCGACAGGGGGCTCGTGGGGAGCTGTTTTTT.

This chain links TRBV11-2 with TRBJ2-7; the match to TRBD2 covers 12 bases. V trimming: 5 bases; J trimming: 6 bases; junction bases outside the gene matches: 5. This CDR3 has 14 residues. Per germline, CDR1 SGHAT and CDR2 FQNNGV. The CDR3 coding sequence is TGTGCCAGCAGCCCGACTAGCGGGAGACCCGAGCAGTACTTC. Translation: CASSPTSGRPEQYF.

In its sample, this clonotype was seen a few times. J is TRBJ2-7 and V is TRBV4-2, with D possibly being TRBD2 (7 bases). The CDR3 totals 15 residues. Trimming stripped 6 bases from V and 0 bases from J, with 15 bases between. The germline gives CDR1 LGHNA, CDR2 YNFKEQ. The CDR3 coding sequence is TGTGCCAGCAGTCTACCGGGGGGCCCCTCCTACGAGCAGTACTTC. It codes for CASSLPGGPSYEQYF.

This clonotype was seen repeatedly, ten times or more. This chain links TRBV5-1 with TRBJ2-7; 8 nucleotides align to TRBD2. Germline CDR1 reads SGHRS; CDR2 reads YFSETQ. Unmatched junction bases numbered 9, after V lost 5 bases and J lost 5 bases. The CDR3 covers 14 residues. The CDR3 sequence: CASSNAGGYHEQYF. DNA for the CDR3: TGCGCCAGCAGTAATGCGGGAGGATACCACGAGCAGTACTTC.

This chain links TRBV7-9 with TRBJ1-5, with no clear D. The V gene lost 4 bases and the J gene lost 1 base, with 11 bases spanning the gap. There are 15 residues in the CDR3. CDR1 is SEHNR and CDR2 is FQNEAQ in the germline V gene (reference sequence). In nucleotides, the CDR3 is TGTGCCAGCAGCTCGGACGACGTAAGCAATCAGCCCCAGCATTTT. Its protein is CASSSDDVSNQPQHF.

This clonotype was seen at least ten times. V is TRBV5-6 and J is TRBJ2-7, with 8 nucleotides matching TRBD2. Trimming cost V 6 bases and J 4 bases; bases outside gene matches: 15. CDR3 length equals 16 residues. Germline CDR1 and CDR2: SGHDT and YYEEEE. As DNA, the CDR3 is TGTGCCAGCAACCAAAGGGCTGGCCGCGGGGGGTACGAGCAGTACTTC. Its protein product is CASNQRAGRGGYEQYF.

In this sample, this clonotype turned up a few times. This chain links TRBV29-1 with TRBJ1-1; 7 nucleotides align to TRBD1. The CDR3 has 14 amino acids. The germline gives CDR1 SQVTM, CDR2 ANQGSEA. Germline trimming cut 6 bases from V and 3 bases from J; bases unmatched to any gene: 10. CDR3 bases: TGCAGCGTCGCTTGGGGACAGACCGACACTGAAGCTTTCTTT. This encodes CSVAWGQTDTEAFF.

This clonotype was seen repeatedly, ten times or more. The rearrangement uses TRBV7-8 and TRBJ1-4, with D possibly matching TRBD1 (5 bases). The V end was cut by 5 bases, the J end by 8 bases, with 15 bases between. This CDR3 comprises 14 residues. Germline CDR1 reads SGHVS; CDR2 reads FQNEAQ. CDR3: CASSLREGGEKLFF. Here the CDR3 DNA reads TGTGCCAGCAGCCTCAGGGAGGGTGGAGAAAAACTGTTTTTT.

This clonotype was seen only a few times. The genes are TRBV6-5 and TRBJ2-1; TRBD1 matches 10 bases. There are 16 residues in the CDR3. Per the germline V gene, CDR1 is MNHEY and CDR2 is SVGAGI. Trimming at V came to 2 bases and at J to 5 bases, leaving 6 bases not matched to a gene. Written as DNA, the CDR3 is TGTGCCAGCAGTTACGCCGGGACAGGGGAAGACAATGAGCAGTTCTTC. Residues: CASSYAGTGEDNEQFF.

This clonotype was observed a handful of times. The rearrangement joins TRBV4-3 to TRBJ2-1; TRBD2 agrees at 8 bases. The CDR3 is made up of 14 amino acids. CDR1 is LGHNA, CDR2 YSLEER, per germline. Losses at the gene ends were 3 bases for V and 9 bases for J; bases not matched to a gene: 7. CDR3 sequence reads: CASSHRTSSGEQFF. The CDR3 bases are TGCGCCAGCAGCCACCGGACTAGCTCGGGTGAGCAGTTCTTC.

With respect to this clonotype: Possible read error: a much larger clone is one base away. The CDR3 region is CTSSPGHTNTEAFF. Written as DNA, the CDR3 is TGCACCAGCAGCCCGGGACACACGAACACTGAAGCTTTCTTT. The V call is TRBV4-3, the J call TRBJ1-1; D may be TRBD1 (6 bases). CDR1 LGHNA and CDR2 YSLEER come from the germline V gene. The CDR3 consists of 14 residues.

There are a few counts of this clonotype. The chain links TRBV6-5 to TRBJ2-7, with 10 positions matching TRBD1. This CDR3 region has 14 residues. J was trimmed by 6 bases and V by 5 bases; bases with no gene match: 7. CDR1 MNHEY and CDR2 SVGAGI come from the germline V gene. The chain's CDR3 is CASSNRDRGREQYF. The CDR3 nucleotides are TGTGCCAGCAGTAACCGGGACAGGGGCCGCGAGCAGTACTTC.

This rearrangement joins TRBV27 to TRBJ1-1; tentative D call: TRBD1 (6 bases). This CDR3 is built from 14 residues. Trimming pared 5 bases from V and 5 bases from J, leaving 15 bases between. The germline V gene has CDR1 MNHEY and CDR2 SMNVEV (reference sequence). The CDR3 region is CASSVAGARTEAFF. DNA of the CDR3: TGTGCCAGCAGTGTGGCAGGGGCTCGGACTGAAGCTTTCTTT.

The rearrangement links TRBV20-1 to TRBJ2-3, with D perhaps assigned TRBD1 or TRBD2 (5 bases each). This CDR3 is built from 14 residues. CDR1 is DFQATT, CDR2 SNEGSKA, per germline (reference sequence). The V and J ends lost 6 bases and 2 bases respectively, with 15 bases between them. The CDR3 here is CSARGLLSTDTQYF. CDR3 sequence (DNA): TGCAGTGCCCGGGGCCTCCTATCCACAGATACGCAGTATTTT.